Sequencing of this T cell receptor (beta chain) was carried out in a study of Ad26.COV2.S vaccination and SARS-CoV-2 variants. Study-level points and caveats: The TCR breadth and depth analyses may have produced an underestimate of total T cell responses. Reported findings describe substantial breadth in spike-specific CD8+ and CD4+ T cell responses following vaccination. While placebo recipients had lower spike-specific TCR breadth, vaccine recipients had more. Across vaccine and placebo recipients, the breadth of non-spike TCRs was similar.

Comment on this clone: The antigen is undetermined.

Germline values: CDR1 LGHNA, CDR2 YSLEER. The V end was cut by 0 bases, the J end by 7 bases, with 13 bases between. The CDR3 has 15 residues. Profiled with immunoSEQ multiplex PCR; TCRdb holds only in-frame clones, not every one. The sample contains 120,000 to 150,000 clones, about nine tenths of which appear only once. This chain links TRBV4-3 with TRBJ2-1, with a possible D match to TRBD2 (5 bases). This TCR was recovered from a human donor who had recovered from COVID-19. The sample here was peripheral blood, taken after recovery from COVID-19. The CDR3 is CASSQETGSLNEQFF. DNA of the CDR3: TGCGCCAGCAGCCAAGAGACGGGATCTTTAAATGAGCAGTTCTTC.